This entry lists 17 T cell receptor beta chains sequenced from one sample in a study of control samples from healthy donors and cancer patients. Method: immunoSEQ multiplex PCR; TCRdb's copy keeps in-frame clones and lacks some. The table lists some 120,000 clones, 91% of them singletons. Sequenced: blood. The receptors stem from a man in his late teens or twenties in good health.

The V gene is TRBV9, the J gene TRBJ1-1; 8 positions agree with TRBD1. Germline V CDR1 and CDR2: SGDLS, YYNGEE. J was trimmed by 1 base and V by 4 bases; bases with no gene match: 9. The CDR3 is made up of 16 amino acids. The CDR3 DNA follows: TGTGCCAGCAGCCCAGGACAGGGTAGCCCGAACACTGAAGCTTTCTTT. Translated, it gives CASSPGQGSPNTEAFF.

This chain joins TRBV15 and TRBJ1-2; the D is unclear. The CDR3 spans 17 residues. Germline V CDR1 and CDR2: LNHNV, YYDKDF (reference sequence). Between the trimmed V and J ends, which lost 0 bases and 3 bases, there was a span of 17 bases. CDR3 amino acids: CATSRDLSRVRHYGYTF. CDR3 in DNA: TGTGCCACCAGCAGAGATTTATCGAGGGTTCGACACTATGGCTACACCTTC.

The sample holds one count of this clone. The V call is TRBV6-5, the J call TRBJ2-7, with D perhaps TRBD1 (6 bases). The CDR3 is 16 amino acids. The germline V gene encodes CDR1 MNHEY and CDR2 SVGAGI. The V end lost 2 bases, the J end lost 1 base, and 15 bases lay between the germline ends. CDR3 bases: TGTGCCAGCAGTTACCACGGACAGTCATCTTCCTACGAGCAGTACTTC. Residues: CASSYHGQSSSYEQYF.

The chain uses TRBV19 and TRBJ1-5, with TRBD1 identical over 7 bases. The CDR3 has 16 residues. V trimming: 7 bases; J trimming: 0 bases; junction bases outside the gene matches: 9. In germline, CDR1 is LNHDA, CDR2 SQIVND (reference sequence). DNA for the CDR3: TGTGCCAGTAAGCTCGACAGGGCACATAGCAATCAGCCCCAGCATTTT. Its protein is CASKLDRAHSNQPQHF.

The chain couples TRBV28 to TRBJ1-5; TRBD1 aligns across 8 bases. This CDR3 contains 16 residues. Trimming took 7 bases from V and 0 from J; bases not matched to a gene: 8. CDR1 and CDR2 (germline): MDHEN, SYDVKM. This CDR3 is CASKGVQGASNQPQHF. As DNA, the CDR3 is TGTGCCAGCAAAGGAGTTCAGGGGGCTAGCAATCAGCCCCAGCATTTT. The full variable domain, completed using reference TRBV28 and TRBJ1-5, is DVKVTQSSRYLVKRTGEKVFLECVQDMDHENMFWYRQDPGLGLRLIYFSYDVKMKEKGDIPEGYSVSREKKERFSLILESASTNQTSMYLCASKGVQGASNQPQHFGDGTRLSIL.

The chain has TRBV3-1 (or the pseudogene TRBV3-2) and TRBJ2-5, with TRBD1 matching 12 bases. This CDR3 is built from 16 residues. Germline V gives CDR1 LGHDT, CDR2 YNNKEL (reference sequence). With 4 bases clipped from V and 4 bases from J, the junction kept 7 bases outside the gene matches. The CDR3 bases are TGTGCCAGCAGCCTAACCGGGACAGGGGGCGGAGAGACCCAGTACTTC. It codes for CASSLTGTGGGETQYF.

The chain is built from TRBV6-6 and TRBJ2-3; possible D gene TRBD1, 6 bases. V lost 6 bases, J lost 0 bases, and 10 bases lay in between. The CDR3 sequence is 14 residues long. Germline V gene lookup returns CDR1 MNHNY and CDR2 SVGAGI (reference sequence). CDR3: CASSLGTSTDTQYF. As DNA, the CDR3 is TGTGCCAGCAGCCTAGGGACAAGCACAGATACGCAGTATTTT.

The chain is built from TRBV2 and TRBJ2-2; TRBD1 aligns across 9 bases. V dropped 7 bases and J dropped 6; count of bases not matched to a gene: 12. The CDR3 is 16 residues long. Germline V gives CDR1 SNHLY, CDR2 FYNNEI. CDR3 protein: CASKLRTGDISGELFF. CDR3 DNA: TGTGCCAGCAAGCTCCGGACAGGGGATATCTCCGGGGAGCTGTTTTTT. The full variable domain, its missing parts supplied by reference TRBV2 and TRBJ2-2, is EPEVTQTPSHQVTQMGQEVILRCVPISNHLYFYWYRQILGQKVEFLVSFYNNEISEKSEIFDDQFSVERPDGSNFTLKIRSTKLEDSAMYFCASKLRTGDISGELFFGEGSRLTVL.

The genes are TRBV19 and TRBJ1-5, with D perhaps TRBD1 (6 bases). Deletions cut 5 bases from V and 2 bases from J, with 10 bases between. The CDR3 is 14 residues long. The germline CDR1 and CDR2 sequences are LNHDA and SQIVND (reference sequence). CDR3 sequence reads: CASSHRVGNQPQHF. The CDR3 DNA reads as TGTGCCAGTAGTCACAGGGTAGGCAATCAGCCCCAGCATTTT.

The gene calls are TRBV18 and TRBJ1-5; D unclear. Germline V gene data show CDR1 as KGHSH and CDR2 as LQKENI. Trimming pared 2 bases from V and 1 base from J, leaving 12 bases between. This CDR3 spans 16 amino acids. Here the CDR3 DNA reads TGTGCCAGCTCACCAGGGCTGGGAAGGAGCAATCAGCCCCAGCATTTT. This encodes CASSPGLGRSNQPQHF.

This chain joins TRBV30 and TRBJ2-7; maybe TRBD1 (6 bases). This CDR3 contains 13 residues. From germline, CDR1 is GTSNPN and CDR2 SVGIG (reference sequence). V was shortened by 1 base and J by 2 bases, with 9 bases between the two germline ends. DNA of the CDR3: TGTGCCTGGAGTGAGGGACATACCTACGAGCAGTACTTC. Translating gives CAWSEGHTYEQYF.

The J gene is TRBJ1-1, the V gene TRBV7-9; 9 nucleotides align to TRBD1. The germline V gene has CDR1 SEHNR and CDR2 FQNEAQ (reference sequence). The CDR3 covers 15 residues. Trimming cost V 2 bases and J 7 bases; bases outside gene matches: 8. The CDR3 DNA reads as TGTGCCAGCAGCTTACAGGGACAGGGATTCGATGAAGCTTTCTTT. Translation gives CASSLQGQGFDEAFF.

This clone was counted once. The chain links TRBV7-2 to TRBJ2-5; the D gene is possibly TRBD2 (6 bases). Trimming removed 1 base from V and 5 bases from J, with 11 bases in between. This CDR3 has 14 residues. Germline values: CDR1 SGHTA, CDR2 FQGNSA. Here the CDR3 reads CASSLGGDGETQYF. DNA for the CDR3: TGTGCCAGCAGCTTAGGGGGGGATGGGGAGACCCAGTACTTC.

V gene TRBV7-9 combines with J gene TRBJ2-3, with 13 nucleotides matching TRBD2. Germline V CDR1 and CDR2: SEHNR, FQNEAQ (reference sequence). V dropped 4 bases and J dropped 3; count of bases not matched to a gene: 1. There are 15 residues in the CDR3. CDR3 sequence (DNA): TGTGCCAGCAGCTCGGGACTAGCGGGGACAGATACGCAGTATTTT. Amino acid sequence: CASSSGLAGTDTQYF. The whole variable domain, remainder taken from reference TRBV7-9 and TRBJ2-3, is DTGVSQNPRHKITKRGQNVTFRCDPISEHNRLYWYRQTLGQGPEFLTYFQNEAQLEKSRLLSDRFSAERPKGSFSTLEIQRTEQGDSAMYLCASSSGLAGTDTQYFGPGTRLTVL.

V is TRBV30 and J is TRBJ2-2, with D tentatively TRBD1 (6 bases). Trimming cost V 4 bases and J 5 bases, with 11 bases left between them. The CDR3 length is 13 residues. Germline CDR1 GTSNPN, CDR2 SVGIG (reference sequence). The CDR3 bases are TGTGCCTGGAAACTAGGGGGAACCGGGGAGCTGTTTTTT. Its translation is CAWKLGGTGELFF.

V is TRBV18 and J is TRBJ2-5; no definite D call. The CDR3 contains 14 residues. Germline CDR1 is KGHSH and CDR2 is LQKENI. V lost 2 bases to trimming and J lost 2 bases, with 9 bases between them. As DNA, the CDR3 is TGTGCCAGCTCACCATCCAGGTCACAAGAGACCCAGTACTTC. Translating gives CASSPSRSQETQYF.

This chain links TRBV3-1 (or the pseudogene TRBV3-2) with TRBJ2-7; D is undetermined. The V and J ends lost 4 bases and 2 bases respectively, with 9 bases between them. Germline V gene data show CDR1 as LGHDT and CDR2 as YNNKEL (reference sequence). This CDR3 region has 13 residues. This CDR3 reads CASSPGSAYEQYF. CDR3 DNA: TGTGCCAGCAGCCCAGGCTCCGCCTACGAGCAGTACTTC.